This T cell receptor beta chain comes out of a study of T-cell reconstitution after alpha-beta-depleted transplantation in children. The TCRbeta library incorporated unique molecular identifiers. One entry per CDR3 protein results from TCRdb running MiXCR on the PCR reads. The table lists around 94,000 distinct CDR3 sequences, approximately 6% of them singletons. Study-level findings and limits: T-cell counts and diversity were attributed mostly to newly produced T cells one year after transplant. The study reportedly traced alpha-beta T cells about two months after transplant to several hundred expanded graft clones.

Turning to this clonotype: Its antigen is not known.

CDR3 length: 15 amino acids. Germline V gives CDR1 MNHEY, CDR2 SVGAGI. V was cut by 0 bases and J by 0 bases, with 8 bases left in between. The material was PBMCs, mostly from graft donor cells, obtained 60 days after TCRalphabeta/CD19-depleted stem cell transplant. V gene TRBV6-5 combines with J gene TRBJ1-2; D is ambiguous. The sequence was collected from a female patient aged 2-9 years who had a stem cell transplant for Fanconi anemia, so the T cells may come from the graft donor. CDR3 loop: CASSYSGRTNYGYTF. The CDR3 coding sequence is TGTGCCAGCAGTTACTCTGGGAGGACTAACTATGGCTACACCTTC.